This entry is about one T cell receptor (beta chain). Its antigen is currently not known. Base qualities were left out, and no much larger clone turns up one base away. This entry belongs to a study of T cells after yellow fever vaccination (dated by TCRdb to the late 2010s). Looking at the study overall: The SMART-Seq v4 Ultra Low Input RNA kit was used to prepare libraries from fractions with low cell numbers. Two healthy male donors, one aged 18 to 30 and one aged 30 to 39 years, were included in the cohort. Bulk PBMC replicates and cell subsets were isolated from blood drawn at multiple timepoints before and after both primary and secondary immunization. To follow T-cell clones before and after both primary and booster YFV17D yellow fever vaccination, bulk TCR alpha and beta repertoires underwent longitudinal sequencing. What the research found in general, with its limitations: Compared with the primary T-cell response, the secondary T-cell response was faster but weaker, reaching its peak on day 5 rather than on day 15. Because only two donors were included in the study, the extent to which the findings can be generalized is limited. A small fraction of clonotypes appeared in both the CD4 and CD8 compartments, likely as a result of convergent recombination. Computational filtering was required because FACS-sorted repertoires could contain abundant contaminating clonotypes from the bulk population. After the booster, most of the clones that had expanded following primary vaccination were detected again (roughly 97% of CD4 and around 90% of CD8), which suggests that memory was broadly maintained.

The treatment or condition label corresponds to: live attenuated yellow fever vaccine strain. Two biological replicates of bulk PBMCs were collected at each blood-draw timepoint. PBMCs were isolated from peripheral blood using a standard Ficoll-Paque protocol. TriZol was used to extract RNA from bulk PBMCs, CD4 and CD8 fractions, and dextramer-positive and dextramer-negative fractions. Between the V and J ends, shortened by 5 bases and 5 bases respectively, the junction contains 12 bases. The CDR3 numbers 13 residues from cysteine through phenylalanine. Of all the DNA, just the CDR3 is kept, 39 bases in frame from base 1. From a lookup of the germline V gene (reference sequence), CDR1 and CDR2 are MNHEY and SMNVEV. TCR cDNA was synthesized by 5'RACE template switching, through which a universal primer site and unique molecular identifiers were introduced. Priming for cDNA synthesis came from both the TCR alpha and TCR beta constant segments. Library amplification involved two PCR steps, and the second step added sample barcodes and sequencing adapters. Sequencing of libraries was performed on Illumina HiSeq 2500 (2x100 bp) or NovaSeq (2x150 bp). The source study handled its data this way. MIGEC was used to demultiplex reads and collapse the reads into UMI consensus sequences, and MiXCR was used for V(D)J alignment. Vaccine-responding clonotypes were identified with edgeR using replicate PBMC samples, with FDR below 0.01 and a log2 fold change above 5 up to day 15 being required. Bulk clonotypes were assigned CD4 or CD8 identity according to which sequenced CD4 or CD8 repertoire held them at higher abundance. TCRdb's own reprocessing of the public reads used fastp at Q25 and MiXCR and kept productive beta chains. Identical CDR3 proteins give one entry, which carries the most common genes and DNA. What appears here as the V and J calls and clone size reflects TCRdb's work, not the paper's. Here the sample has approximately 300,000 distinct CDR3 sequences; around 6.8% occur a single time. The top ten hold roughly a sixth of the sample.

The sequence was obtained from a man in his late teens or twenties who received the YFV17D yellow fever vaccine. Sequences were derived from PBMCs, sampled approximately 47 days after the first yellow fever vaccination. The chain joins TRBV27 to TRBJ1-1, with the D gene not clear enough to name. The DNA is TGTGCCAGCAGTATAGGAGTGGGGACTGAAGCTTTCTTT. Its amino acids are CASSIGVGTEAFF.